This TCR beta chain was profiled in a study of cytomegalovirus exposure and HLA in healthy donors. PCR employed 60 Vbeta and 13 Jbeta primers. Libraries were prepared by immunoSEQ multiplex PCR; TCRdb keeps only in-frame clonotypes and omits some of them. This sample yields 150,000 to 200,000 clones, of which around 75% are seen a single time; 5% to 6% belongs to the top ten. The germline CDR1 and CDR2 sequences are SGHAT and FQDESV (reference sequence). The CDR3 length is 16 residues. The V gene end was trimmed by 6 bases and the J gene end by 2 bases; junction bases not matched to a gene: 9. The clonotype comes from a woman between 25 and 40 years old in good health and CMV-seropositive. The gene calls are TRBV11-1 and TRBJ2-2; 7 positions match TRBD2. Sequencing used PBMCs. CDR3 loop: CASSFQAGENTGELFF. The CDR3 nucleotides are TGTGCCAGCAGTTTCCAGGCGGGAGAAAACACCGGGGAGCTGTTTTTT.